A single sample is the source of the 23 T cell receptor beta chains below, sequenced in a study of CD8 T cells in ankylosing spondylitis. Broader study findings: Typical of ankylosing spondylitis blood, it appeared, was a TCR beta motif of eight highly homologous variants.

Which antigens these TCRs recognize remains unknown. TCRdb re-called the 5' RACE reads through MiXCR, storing one row per CDR3 protein. The table lists 750,000 to 850,000 distinct CDR3 sequences, 10% to 15% of them singletons. The sequencing input was blood, either unsorted or a sorted T cell fraction (not recorded which). These receptors were obtained from a male donor with ankylosing spondylitis.

V is TRBV10-2 and J is TRBJ2-3; D may correspond to TRBD1 or TRBD2 (5 bases each). The CDR3 loop spans 15 amino acids. Germline-derived CDR1 and CDR2 are WSHSY and SAAADI. V was pared by 3 bases and J by 1 base, with 11 bases between. The CDR3 reads CASSDDRGGTDTQYF. DNA of the CDR3: TGCGCCAGCAGTGATGACCGAGGGGGCACAGATACGCAGTATTTT.

This clonotype was observed a handful of times. The chain couples TRBV6-1 to TRBJ1-2, with TRBD1 as a possible D gene (5 bases). V dropped 6 bases and J dropped 4 bases, with 12 bases sitting between them. The CDR3 consists of 13 residues. Germline CDR1 reads MNHNS; CDR2 reads SASEGT. Here the CDR3 DNA reads TGTGCCAGCAGGCGGGGGAATTTCTATGGCTACACCTTC. Its protein is CASRRGNFYGYTF.

In this sample, this clonotype turned up a few times. The chain links TRBV7-2 to TRBJ1-2; D remains ambiguous. The V gene's germline CDR1 is SGHTA and CDR2 FQGNSA. Trimming took off 2 bases at V and 2 bases at J, with 9 bases between the two ends. CDR3 size: 14 residues. The DNA for the CDR3 is TGTGCCAGCAGCTTAATGAGTCAGAACTATGGCTACACCTTC. This sequence encodes CASSLMSQNYGYTF.

The V call is TRBV29-1, the J call TRBJ2-1; tentatively, D is TRBD2 (5 bases). CDR1 and CDR2 (germline): SQVTM, ANQGSEA. The CDR3 length is 12 residues. Trimming pared 1 base from V and 8 bases from J, leaving 9 bases between. In nucleotides, the CDR3 is TGCAGCGTTGAAGGCCACGGGGATGAGCAGTTCTTC. Translating gives CSVEGHGDEQFF.

This clonotype was seen only a few times. For the CDR3, the DNA is TGTGCCAGCAAACGTGGTCAGCCCCAGCATTTT. This translates into CASKRGQPQHF. The chain joins TRBV6-5 to TRBJ1-5; D remains ambiguous. Per germline, CDR1 MNHEY and CDR2 SVGAGI. Between the trimmed V and J ends, which lost 7 bases and 6 bases, there was a span of 7 bases. The length of the CDR3 is 11 residues.

As concerns this clonotype: One end of the junction varies from germline; a read error may be responsible. J is TRBJ1-6 and V is TRBV6-2 or TRBV6-3, with unresolved D. The CDR3 runs to 14 residues. Germline V gene sequence: CDR1 MNHEY, CDR2 SVGEGT. As DNA, the CDR3 is TGTGTCAGCAACCCGGGCCTCCGCGGTTCACCCCTCCACTTT. It specifies CVSNPGLRGSPLHF.

There are a few counts of this clonotype. The chain recombines TRBV25-1 with TRBJ2-5; TRBD1 or TRBD2 may be the D gene (6 bases each). Germline V gives CDR1 MGHDK, CDR2 SYGVNS. This CDR3 has 14 residues. V was clipped by 1 base and J by 5 bases, with 11 bases between them. The CDR3 bases are TGTGCCAGCAGTGAATTAGGGGGGAGGGAGACCCAGTACTTC. Translating gives CASSELGGRETQYF.

This chain uses TRBV6-5 with TRBJ2-7; 8 bases are shared with TRBD2. The V segment lost 0 bases and the J segment 3 bases; nucleotides outside the gene matches: 1. CDR3 size: 14 residues. From germline, CDR1 is MNHEY and CDR2 SVGAGI. This chain's CDR3 is CASSYSGRGYEQYF. The CDR3 bases are TGTGCCAGCAGTTACTCCGGGAGGGGCTACGAGCAGTACTTC.

In its sample, this clonotype was seen once. DNA for the CDR3: TGTGCCAGCAGTCTTCGGGACGGGATGAACACTGAAGCTTTCTTT. Its translation: CASSLRDGMNTEAFF. J is TRBJ1-1 and V is TRBV12-3 or TRBV12-4, with a tentative D call TRBD1 (5 bases). There are 15 residues in the CDR3. Deletions cut 5 bases from V and 0 bases from J, with 13 bases between.

V is TRBV10-3 and J is TRBJ1-1; 9 bases match TRBD1. The junction had 2 bases not matched to a gene; V was cut back by 3 bases and J by 0 bases. The germline CDR1 and CDR2 sequences are ENHRY and SYGVKD. The CDR3 length is 15 residues. CDR3 bases: TGTGCCATCAGTGACTGGACAGGGGTGAACACTGAAGCTTTCTTT. Amino acids: CAISDWTGVNTEAFF.

To note about this clonotype: A single base separates this from a much larger clone, so it may be a read error. The genes are TRBV6-1 and TRBJ1-6; TRBD1 agrees at 9 bases. The CDR3 length is 15 residues. Germline CDR1 reads MNHNS; CDR2 reads SASEGT. DNA for the CDR3: TGTGACAGCAGTCCGGACACAGGGGGCGATTCACCCCTCCACTTT. Translation gives CDSSPDTGGDSPLHF.

This clonotype was counted at least ten times. This chain uses TRBV29-1 with TRBJ2-1, with D possibly matching TRBD2 (5 bases). V lost 8 bases, J lost 1 base, and 15 bases lay in between. Germline-derived CDR1 and CDR2 are SQVTM and ANQGSEA. The CDR3 runs 14 residues. CDR3 coding DNA: TGCAGCACCGTGAGGGAACCATCCTACAATGAGCAGTTCTTC. As protein: CSTVREPSYNEQFF.

The sample holds a few counts of this clonotype. This chain connects TRBV4-2 to TRBJ2-6; tentatively, D is TRBD2 (5 bases). CDR1 and CDR2 from the germline V gene are LGHNA and YNFKEQ. CDR3 length: 15 residues. Trimming removed 1 base at V and 4 bases at J, with 8 bases between. The CDR3 here is CASSQVGGGANVLTF. DNA for the CDR3: TGTGCCAGCAGCCAAGTAGGAGGCGGGGCCAACGTCCTGACTTTC.

This rearrangement joins TRBV29-1 to TRBJ2-1; a possible D gene is TRBD1 (5 bases). Germline CDR1 reads SQVTM; CDR2 reads ANQGSEA. The CDR3 totals 13 residues. CDR3 in DNA: TGCAGTGGCGCGTTCAGGGAACCCAATGAGCAGTTCTTC. Amino acids: CSGAFREPNEQFF.

This clonotype has a count of ten or more. The rearrangement uses TRBV29-1 and TRBJ2-6; the D is unclear. The CDR3 covers 14 residues. Germline loops: CDR1 SQVTM, CDR2 ANQGSEA. The V gene lost 3 bases and the J gene lost 4 bases, with 10 bases spanning the gap. The CDR3 is CSVDIGNGANVLTF. The CDR3 region has the DNA TGCAGCGTTGATATTGGGAACGGGGCCAACGTCCTGACTTTC.

The rearrangement uses TRBV5-1 and TRBJ2-2; 8 bases match TRBD1. Germline CDR1 and CDR2: SGHRS and YFSETQ. The CDR3 length is 17 residues. J gave up 3 bases and V 4 bases, and 11 bases lay outside the gene matches. The CDR3 region is CASSIYPGGADTGELFF. The CDR3 coding sequence is TGCGCCAGCAGCATATACCCAGGGGGCGCGGACACCGGGGAGCTGTTTTTT.

This clonotype has a handful of counts. The chain employs TRBV6-5 and TRBJ2-7, with D perhaps TRBD1 (5 bases). This CDR3 region has 14 residues. The germline gives CDR1 MNHEY, CDR2 SVGAGI. V lost 2 bases and J lost 12, with 20 bases in between. The CDR3 DNA is TGTGCCAGCAGTTACACAGACACAGGCCCCCTTACGTACTTC. Protein sequence: CASSYTDTGPLTYF.

On this clonotype itself: At one end, the junction sequence differs from germline, possibly due to a read error. V is TRBV5-1 and J is TRBJ1-4, with D possibly being TRBD1 (5 bases). This CDR3 spans 14 amino acids. Germline lookup yields CDR1 SGHRS and CDR2 YFSETQ. For the CDR3, the DNA is TGCGCCAGCAGCGATCAAGGGGCCTCAGAAAAACTGTCTTTT. It encodes CASSDQGASEKLSF.

In DNA form, the CDR3 reads TGTGCCAGCAGCTTTGGTGGGGGAGCTGTATCCTACGAGCAGTACTTC. Its protein product is CASSFGGGAVSYEQYF. V gene TRBV7-9 combines with J gene TRBJ2-7; D might be TRBD1 or TRBD2, each matching 5 bases. This CDR3 contains 16 residues. V lost 3 bases, J lost 1 base, and 16 bases lay in between. Germline values: CDR1 SEHNR, CDR2 FQNEAQ (reference sequence).

The chain couples TRBV29-1 to TRBJ2-4; no definite D call. This CDR3 contains 13 residues. Germline V gene data show CDR1 as SQVTM and CDR2 as ANQGSEA. The ends were cut back, 7 bases at V and 0 bases at J, with 10 bases in the middle. This CDR3 reads CSGGELAKNIQYF. The CDR3 DNA follows: TGCAGCGGAGGAGAGCTAGCCAAAAACATTCAGTACTTC. Supplemented by reference TRBV29-1 and TRBJ2-4, the full variable domain reads SAVISQKPSRDICQRGTSLTIQCQVDSQVTMMFWYRQQPGQSLTLIATANQGSEATYESGFVIDKFPISRPNLTFSTLTVSNMSPEDSSIYLCSGGELAKNIQYFGAGTRLSVL.

This clonotype appeared once. A clone one base away is much larger, so this may be a read error. CDR3 bases: TGTGCCAGCAGTTACTCGAAGTGGGACAGTGAAGCTTTCTTT. Translation gives CASSYSKWDSEAFF. This sequence joins TRBV6-5 and TRBJ1-1, with 7 bases lining up with TRBD1. The CDR3 loop spans 14 amino acids. The germline V gene has CDR1 MNHEY and CDR2 SVGAGI. Germline trimming cut 0 bases from V and 7 bases from J; bases unmatched to any gene: 5.

At least ten counts were recorded for this clonotype. This CDR3 is CSATVLNTIYF. The CDR3 nucleotides read TGCAGTGCCACTGTCCTAAACACCATATATTTT. The gene calls are TRBV20-1 and TRBJ1-3; D not certain. Between the trimmed V and J ends, which lost 6 bases and 6 bases, there was a span of 9 bases. Germline values: CDR1 DFQATT, CDR2 SNEGSKA (reference sequence). The CDR3 runs 11 residues.

This clonotype was observed many times. The chain joins TRBV7-9 to TRBJ2-5; D ambiguous. The CDR3 has 11 amino acids. Germline V lookup: CDR1 SEHNR, CDR2 FQNEAQ (reference sequence). V was shortened by 5 bases and J by 7 bases, with 8 bases between the two germline ends. The CDR3: CASSQWWTQYF. CDR3 bases: TGTGCCAGCAGCCAGTGGTGGACCCAGTACTTC.